These 12 T cell receptor beta chains were all obtained from the same sample, sequenced in a study of yellow fever vaccine responses in identical twins. A single record per CDR3 protein comes from TCRdb applying MiXCR to the RT-PCR reads. The table shows approximately 2,600 distinct CDR3 sequences, with 80% to 90% occurring only once. Here the sequenced sample was T cells from blood (PBMCs), unsorted or a sorted subset (not recorded which), taken before or after yellow fever vaccination (not recorded which). These receptors were collected from a female donor who received the yellow fever vaccine.

The chain couples TRBV29-1 to TRBJ1-5; 7 bases are a match to TRBD1. V was clipped by 6 bases and J by 5 bases; unmatched bases: 4. Germline V lookup: CDR1 SQVTM, CDR2 ANQGSEA. The CDR3 is 12 amino acids. CDR3 sequence (DNA): TGCAGCGTCCGACAGGGTGATCAGCCCCAGCATTTT. Amino acid sequence: CSVRQGDQPQHF.

The genes are TRBV11-1 and TRBJ2-7, with a possible D match to TRBD2 (6 bases). The germline V gene encodes CDR1 SGHAT and CDR2 FQDESV (reference sequence). The CDR3 runs to 12 residues. The V end was cut by 3 bases, the J end by 7 bases, with 10 bases between. DNA of the CDR3: TGTGCCAGCAGCTTGGTCGCGGGGGAGCAGTACTTC. Residues: CASSLVAGEQYF.

The CDR3 sequence: CASSRGFDGYTF. CDR3 coding DNA: TGTGCCAGTAGTAGAGGGTTCGACGGCTACACCTTC. V usage is TRBV19 and J usage is TRBJ1-2; D remains ambiguous. Germline loops: CDR1 LNHDA, CDR2 SQIVND (reference sequence). V lost 4 bases to trimming and J lost 8 bases, with 11 bases between them. The CDR3 totals 12 residues.

This chain joins TRBV6-1 and TRBJ2-7; TRBD2 might be the D (5 bases). The CDR3 is 14 residues long. Per germline, CDR1 MNHNS and CDR2 SASEGT. V gave up 7 bases and J gave up 9 bases, with 22 bases separating them. In DNA, the CDR3 is TGTGCCAGCAAGGCGGGTACTTCCTCTCTTCCGCAGTACTTC. This encodes CASKAGTSSLPQYF.

V usage is TRBV5-1 and J usage is TRBJ1-2; tentatively, D is TRBD1 (6 bases). This CDR3 is 13 amino acids long. Germline V gene lookup returns CDR1 SGHRS and CDR2 YFSETQ. The V and J ends lost 2 bases and 2 bases respectively, with 7 bases between them. CDR3: CASSLGQNYGYTF. In DNA, the CDR3 is TGCGCCAGCAGCTTAGGACAGAACTATGGCTACACCTTC.

The rearrangement uses TRBV10-2 and TRBJ1-3; D is undetermined. V dropped 5 bases and J dropped 4 bases, with 15 bases sitting between them. This CDR3 contains 15 residues. CDR1 and CDR2 (germline): WSHSY, SAAADI. CDR3 region: CASSTGPALGNTIYF. DNA for the CDR3: TGCGCCAGCAGTACTGGACCTGCATTGGGAAACACCATATATTTT.

In its sample, this clonotype was seen once. This rearrangement joins TRBV10-3 to TRBJ1-5, with D possibly TRBD1 on 6 matching bases. The CDR3 length is 14 residues. CDR1 and CDR2 (germline): ENHRY, SYGVKD. The V end was cut by 10 bases, the J end by 1 base, with 14 bases between. The CDR3: CATSPGQSNQPQHF. The CDR3 DNA sequence: TGTGCCACCAGCCCGGGACAAAGCAATCAGCCCCAGCATTTT.

The rearrangement uses TRBV19 and TRBJ2-1; D call uncertain. This CDR3 has 15 amino acids. Trimming removed 1 base from V and 0 bases from J, with 7 bases in between. Germline assignment: CDR1 LNHDA and CDR2 SQIVND (reference sequence). Here the CDR3 reads CASSIGQSSYNEQFF. CDR3 DNA sequence: TGTGCCAGTAGTATAGGTCAGAGCTCCTACAATGAGCAGTTCTTC. Based on the CDR3 plus reference TRBV19 and TRBJ2-1, the full variable domain is DGGITQSPKYLFRKEGQNVTLSCEQNLNHDAMYWYRQDPGQGLRLIYYSQIVNDFQKGDIAEGYSVSREKKESFPLTVTSAQKNPTAFYLCASSIGQSSYNEQFFGPGTRLTVL.

The rearrangement links TRBV6-2 or TRBV6-3 to TRBJ1-1; 7 nucleotides match TRBD1. J was trimmed by 0 bases and V by 2 bases; bases with no gene match: 3. The CDR3 contains 15 residues. Germline-derived CDR1 and CDR2 are MNHEY and SVGEGT. The CDR3: CASSYGGQLNTEAFF. CDR3 DNA: TGTGCCAGCAGTTACGGGGGACAGTTGAACACTGAAGCTTTCTTT.

V usage is TRBV29-1 and J usage is TRBJ1-2; TRBD1 matches 7 bases. The germline V gene encodes CDR1 SQVTM and CDR2 ANQGSEA. CDR3 length: 14 amino acids. Losses at the gene ends were 6 bases for V and 2 bases for J; bases not matched to a gene: 9. DNA for the CDR3: TGCAGCGTGGGACAGAGTTTGGAGAACTATGGCTACACCTTC. Translation: CSVGQSLENYGYTF.

J is TRBJ2-7 and V is TRBV19; TRBD2 matches at 12 bases. This CDR3 region has 16 residues. J lost 0 bases, V lost 5 bases, and 5 bases had no gene match. Germline CDR1 is LNHDA and CDR2 is SQIVND (reference sequence). The CDR3 spells CASSPTSGRLSYEQYF. The CDR3, as DNA: TGTGCCAGTAGTCCCACTAGCGGGAGGCTCTCCTACGAGCAGTACTTC.

This clonotype occurred once. V is TRBV11-3 and J is TRBJ1-3; unclear D gene. This CDR3 contains 14 residues. The germline CDR1 and CDR2 sequences are SGHNT and YENEEA. Trimming cost V 4 bases and J 6 bases, with 13 bases left between them. The CDR3 here is CASSSPPVVNTIYF. The CDR3 DNA reads as TGTGCCAGCAGCTCTCCCCCCGTTGTAAACACCATATATTTT.